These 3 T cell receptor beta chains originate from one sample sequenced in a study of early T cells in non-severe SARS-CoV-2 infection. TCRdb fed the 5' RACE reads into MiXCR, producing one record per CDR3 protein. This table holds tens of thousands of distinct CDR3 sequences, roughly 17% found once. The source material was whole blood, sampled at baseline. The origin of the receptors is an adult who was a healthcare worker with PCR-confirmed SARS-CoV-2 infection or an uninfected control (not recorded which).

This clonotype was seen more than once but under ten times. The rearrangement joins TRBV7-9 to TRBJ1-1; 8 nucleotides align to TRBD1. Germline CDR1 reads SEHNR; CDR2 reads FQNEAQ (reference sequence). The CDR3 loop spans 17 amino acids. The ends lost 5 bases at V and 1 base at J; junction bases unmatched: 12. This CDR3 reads CASSHTGGPHPNTEAFF. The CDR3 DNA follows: TGTGCCAGCAGCCACACAGGGGGTCCTCACCCGAACACTGAAGCTTTCTTT.

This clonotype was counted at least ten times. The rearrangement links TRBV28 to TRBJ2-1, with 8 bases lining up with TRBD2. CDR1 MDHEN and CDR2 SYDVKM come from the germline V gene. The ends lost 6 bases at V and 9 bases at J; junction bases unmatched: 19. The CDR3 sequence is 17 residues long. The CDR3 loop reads CASRRIAGRIALSEQFF. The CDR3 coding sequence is TGTGCCAGCAGGAGAATAGCGGGAAGAATTGCATTAAGTGAGCAGTTCTTC.

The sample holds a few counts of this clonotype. CDR3 sequence: CASSYSGDGNSPLHF. CDR3 bases: TGTGCCAGCAGTTACTCAGGGGATGGGAATTCACCCCTCCACTTT. The V call is TRBV6-5, the J call TRBJ1-6; D is possibly TRBD1 (5 bases). The CDR3 is 15 amino acids. Deletions cut 0 bases from V and 7 bases from J, with 10 bases between. Germline V gives CDR1 MNHEY, CDR2 SVGAGI.